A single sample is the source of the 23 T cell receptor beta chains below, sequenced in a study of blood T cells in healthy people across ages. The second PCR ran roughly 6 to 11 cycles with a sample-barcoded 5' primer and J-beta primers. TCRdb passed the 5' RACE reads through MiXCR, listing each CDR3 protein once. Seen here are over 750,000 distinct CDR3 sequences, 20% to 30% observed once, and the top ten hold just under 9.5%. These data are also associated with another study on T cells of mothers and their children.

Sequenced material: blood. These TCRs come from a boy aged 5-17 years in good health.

The CDR3 DNA sequence: TGCGCCAGCAGCTTGACGGGAGCTTATTACAATGAGCAGTTCTTC. Its translation is CASSLTGAYYNEQFF. V gene TRBV5-1 combines with J gene TRBJ2-1, with D tentatively TRBD2 (6 bases). Germline V gene data show CDR1 as SGHRS and CDR2 as YFSETQ. The CDR3 covers 15 residues. Deletions cut 1 base from V and 4 bases from J, with 12 bases between.

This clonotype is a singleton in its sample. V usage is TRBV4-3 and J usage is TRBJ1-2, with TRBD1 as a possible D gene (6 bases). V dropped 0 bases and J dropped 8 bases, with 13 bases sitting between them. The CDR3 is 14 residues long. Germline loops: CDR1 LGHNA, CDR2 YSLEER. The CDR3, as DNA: TGCGCCAGCAGCCAAGATACAGGGAGAATGGGCTACACCTTC. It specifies CASSQDTGRMGYTF.

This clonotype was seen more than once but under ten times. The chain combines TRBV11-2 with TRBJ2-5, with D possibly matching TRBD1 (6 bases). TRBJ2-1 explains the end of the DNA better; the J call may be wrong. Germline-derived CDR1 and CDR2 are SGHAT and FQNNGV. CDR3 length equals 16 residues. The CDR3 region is CASSRTTGPVYNEQFF. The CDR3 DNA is TGTGCCAGCAGCCGAACTACAGGGCCCGTCTACAATGAGCAGTTCTTC.

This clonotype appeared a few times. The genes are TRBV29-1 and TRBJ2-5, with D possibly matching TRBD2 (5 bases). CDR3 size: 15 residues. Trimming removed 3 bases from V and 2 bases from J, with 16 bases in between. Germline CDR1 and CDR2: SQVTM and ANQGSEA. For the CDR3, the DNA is TGCAGCGTTGAGCTAGGTGAGAGGGTTCAAGAGACCCAGTACTTC. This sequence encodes CSVELGERVQETQYF.

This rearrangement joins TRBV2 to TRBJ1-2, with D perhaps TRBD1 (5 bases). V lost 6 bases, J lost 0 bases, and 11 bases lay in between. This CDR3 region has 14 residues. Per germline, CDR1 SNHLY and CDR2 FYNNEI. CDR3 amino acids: CASSPSTANYGYTF. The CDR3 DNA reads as TGTGCCAGCAGCCCCTCGACAGCTAACTATGGCTACACCTTC.

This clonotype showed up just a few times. CDR3 DNA: TGTGCCAGCAGCTTATCAGGGGTGGAGGAGAACAATGAGCAGTTCTTC. Translated: CASSLSGVEENNEQFF. The chain uses TRBV13 and TRBJ2-1; a weak D match, TRBD1 (6 bases). Trimming pared 2 bases from V and 5 bases from J, leaving 16 bases between. Germline V gene data show CDR1 as PRHDT and CDR2 as FYEKMQ (reference sequence). The CDR3 covers 16 residues.

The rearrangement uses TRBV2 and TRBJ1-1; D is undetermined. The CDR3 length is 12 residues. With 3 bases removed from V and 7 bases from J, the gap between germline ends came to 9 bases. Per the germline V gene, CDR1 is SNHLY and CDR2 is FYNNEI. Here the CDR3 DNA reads TGTGCCAGCAGTGACCGGACGGGTGAAGCTTTCTTT. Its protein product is CASSDRTGEAFF.

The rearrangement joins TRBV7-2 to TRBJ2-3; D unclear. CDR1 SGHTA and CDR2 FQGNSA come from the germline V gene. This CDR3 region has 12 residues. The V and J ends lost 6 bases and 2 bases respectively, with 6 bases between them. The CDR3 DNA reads TGTGCCAGCAGGGCTGTCACAGATACGCAGTATTTT. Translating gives CASRAVTDTQYF. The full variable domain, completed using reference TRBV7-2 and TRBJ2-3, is GAGVSQSPSNKVTEKGKDVELRCDPISGHTALYWYRQSLGQGLEFLIYFQGNSAPDKSGLPSDRFSAERTGGSVSTLTIQRTQQEDSAVYLCASRAVTDTQYFGPGTRLTVL.

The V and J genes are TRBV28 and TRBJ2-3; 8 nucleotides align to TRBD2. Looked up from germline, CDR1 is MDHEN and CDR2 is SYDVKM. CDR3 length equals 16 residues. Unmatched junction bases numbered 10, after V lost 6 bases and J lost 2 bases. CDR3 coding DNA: TGTGCCAGCAGCTCCACGGGGGGGTTGGACACAGATACGCAGTATTTT. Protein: CASSSTGGLDTDTQYF.

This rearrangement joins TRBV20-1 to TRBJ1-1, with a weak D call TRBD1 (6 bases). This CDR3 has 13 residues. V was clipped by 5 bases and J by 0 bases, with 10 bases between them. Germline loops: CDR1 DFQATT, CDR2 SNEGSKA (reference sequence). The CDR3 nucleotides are TGCAGTGCTGCCCAGGGGCTGAACACTGAAGCTTTCTTT. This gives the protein CSAAQGLNTEAFF.

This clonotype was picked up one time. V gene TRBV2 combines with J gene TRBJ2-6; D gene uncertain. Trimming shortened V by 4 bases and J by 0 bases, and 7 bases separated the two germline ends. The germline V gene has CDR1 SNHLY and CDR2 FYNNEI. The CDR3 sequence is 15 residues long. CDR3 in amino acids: CASSALLSGANVLTF. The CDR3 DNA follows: TGTGCCAGCAGTGCTCTTCTCTCTGGGGCCAACGTCCTGACTTTC.

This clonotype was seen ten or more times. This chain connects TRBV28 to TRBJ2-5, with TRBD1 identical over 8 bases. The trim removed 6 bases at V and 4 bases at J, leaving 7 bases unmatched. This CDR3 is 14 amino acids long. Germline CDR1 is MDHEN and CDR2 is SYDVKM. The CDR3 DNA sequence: TGTGCCAGCAGCCGTGACAGGGGCGGAGAGACCCAGTACTTC. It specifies CASSRDRGGETQYF. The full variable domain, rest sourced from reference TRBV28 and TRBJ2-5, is DVKVTQSSRYLVKRTGEKVFLECVQDMDHENMFWYRQDPGLGLRLIYFSYDVKMKEKGDIPEGYSVSREKKERFSLILESASTNQTSMYLCASSRDRGGETQYFGPGTRLLVL.

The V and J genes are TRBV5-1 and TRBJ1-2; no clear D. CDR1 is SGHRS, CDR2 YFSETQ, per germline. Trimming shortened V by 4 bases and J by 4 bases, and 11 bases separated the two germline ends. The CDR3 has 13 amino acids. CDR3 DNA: TGCGCCAGCAGCGCCTACCAAGCCTATGGCTACACCTTC. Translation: CASSAYQAYGYTF.

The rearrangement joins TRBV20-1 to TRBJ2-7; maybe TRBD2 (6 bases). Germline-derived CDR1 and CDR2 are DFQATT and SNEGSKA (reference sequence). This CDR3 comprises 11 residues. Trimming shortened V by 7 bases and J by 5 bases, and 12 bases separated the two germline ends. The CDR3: CSGGDVNEQYF. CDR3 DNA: TGCAGTGGGGGGGACGTTAACGAGCAGTACTTC.

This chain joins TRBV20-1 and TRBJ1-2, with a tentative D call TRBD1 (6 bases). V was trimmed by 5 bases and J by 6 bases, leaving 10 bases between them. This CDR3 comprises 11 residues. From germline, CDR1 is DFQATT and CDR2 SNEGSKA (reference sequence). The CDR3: CSAEQGNGYTF. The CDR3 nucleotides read TGCAGTGCTGAACAGGGAAATGGCTACACCTTC.

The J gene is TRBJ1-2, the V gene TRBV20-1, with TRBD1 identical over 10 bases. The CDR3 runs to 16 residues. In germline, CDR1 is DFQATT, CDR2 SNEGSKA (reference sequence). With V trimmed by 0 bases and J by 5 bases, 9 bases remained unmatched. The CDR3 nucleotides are TGCAGTGCTAGAGATGGGGGACAGGGGTTAGATTATGGCTACACCTTC. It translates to CSARDGGQGLDYGYTF.

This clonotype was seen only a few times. CDR3 sequence: CASSLRPNEKLFF. The CDR3 nucleotides are TGTGCCAGCAGCTTAAGGCCTAATGAAAAACTGTTTTTT. The chain is built from TRBV7-2 and TRBJ1-4; D call uncertain. With 2 bases removed from V and 3 bases from J, the gap between germline ends came to 4 bases. CDR1 SGHTA and CDR2 FQGNSA come from the germline V gene. This CDR3 comprises 13 residues.

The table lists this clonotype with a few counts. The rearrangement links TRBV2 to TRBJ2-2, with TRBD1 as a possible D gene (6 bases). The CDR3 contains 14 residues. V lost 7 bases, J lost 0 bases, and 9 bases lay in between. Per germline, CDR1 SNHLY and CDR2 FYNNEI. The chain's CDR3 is CASMDRANTGELFF. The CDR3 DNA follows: TGTGCCAGCATGGACAGAGCGAACACCGGGGAGCTGTTTTTT.

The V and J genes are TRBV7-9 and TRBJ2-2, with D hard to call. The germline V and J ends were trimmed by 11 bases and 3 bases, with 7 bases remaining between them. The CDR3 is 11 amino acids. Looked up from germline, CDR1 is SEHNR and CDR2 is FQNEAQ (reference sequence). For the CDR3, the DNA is TGTGCCGTGAAGGACACCGGGGAGCTGTTTTTT. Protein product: CAVKDTGELFF.

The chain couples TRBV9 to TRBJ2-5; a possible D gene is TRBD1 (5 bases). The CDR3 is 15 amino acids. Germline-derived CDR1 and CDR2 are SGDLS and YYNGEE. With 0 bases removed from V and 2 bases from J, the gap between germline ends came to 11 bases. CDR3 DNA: TGTGCCAGCAGCGTAGAGGGGAACCTACAAGAGACCCAGTACTTC. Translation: CASSVEGNLQETQYF.

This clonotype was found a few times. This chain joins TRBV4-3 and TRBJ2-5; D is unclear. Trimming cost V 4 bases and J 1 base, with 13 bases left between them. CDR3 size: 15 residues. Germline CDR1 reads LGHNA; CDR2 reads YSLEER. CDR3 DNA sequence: TGCGCCAGCAGCCCGGTTTGGGGTACCCAAGAGACCCAGTACTTC. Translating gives CASSPVWGTQETQYF.

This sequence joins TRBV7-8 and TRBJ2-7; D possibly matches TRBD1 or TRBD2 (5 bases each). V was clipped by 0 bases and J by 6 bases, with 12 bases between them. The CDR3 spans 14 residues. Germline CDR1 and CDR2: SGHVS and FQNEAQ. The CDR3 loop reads CASSLAAAGSEQYF. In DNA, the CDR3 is TGTGCCAGCAGCTTAGCAGCTGCAGGGAGCGAGCAGTACTTC.

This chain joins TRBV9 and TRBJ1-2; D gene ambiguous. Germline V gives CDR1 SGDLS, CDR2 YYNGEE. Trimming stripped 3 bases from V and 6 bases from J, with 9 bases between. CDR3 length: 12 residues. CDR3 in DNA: TGTGCCAGCAGCGATACAGCTGATGGCTACACCTTC. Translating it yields CASSDTADGYTF.